Below, one T cell receptor (beta chain) is given with its context. Its antigen specificity is not known. No base qualities exist here, and no much larger clone lies one base off it. This sample is drawn from a study of T cells in tuberculosis (dated by TCRdb to 2017 to 2018). The study in broad terms: In the study, CD1B tetramers and high-throughput TCR immunosequencing were combined to characterize T cells specific for the mycobacterial lipid antigen glucose monomycolate (GMM). With 10 or so people per group, a South African clinical cohort compared IGRA-negative adolescents, IGRA-positive adolescents with latent tuberculosis, and adults with active tuberculosis. Broad study findings and their caveats: Clinical samples were chosen by availability of cryopreserved specimens, and active tuberculosis cases were adults while controls were adolescents. The smaller NN-distances were partly driven by shorter CDR3-alpha lengths in active tuberculosis patients, and the difference for TCR-beta did not reach statistical significance. A classifier using the diverse GMM-specific repertoire reached 87% accuracy (AUROC 0.9 to 0.95), compared with approximately 70% accuracy using GEM motif frequencies. Compared with IGRA-negative controls, TCR-alpha repertoires from active tuberculosis had smaller mean NN-distances to GMM-specific TCRs, which suggests clonal expansion of these TCRs.

The immunoSEQ multiplex PCR assay was used to generate TCR libraries, with TCR-beta and/or TCR-alpha/delta assays applied to each sample. The amplified TCR libraries were sequenced using the Illumina high-throughput platform. Concerning the study's data processing: Clustering and dimensionality reduction were performed using pairwise TCRdist distances among GMM-specific receptors from ex vivo sorted or in vitro expanded T cells. Each clinical repertoire was assigned a mean NN-distance score, defined as the average TCRdist to the nearest 10% of tetramer-positive reference sequences. GEM TCR motif frequency was calculated as the fraction of unique TCRs that matched known GEM sequences in V/J usage and CDR3 length. Linear discriminant analysis with leave-one-out cross-validation, implemented in scikit-learn, was used to classify active tuberculosis. The table was pulled from immuneACCESS by TCRdb, which kept in-frame rearrangements only. Such tables lose some clones; where checked, under half of the loss comes from unresolved V genes, and the rest has no known cause. V and J calls and clone size are given by that table; D and trimming were obtained from the DNA. This sample has under 40,000 clones in its table, and 93% of those were observed once. About 7.5% of the sample goes to the ten largest clones.

At study entry, adolescents were screened for latent tuberculosis infection by tuberculin skin test and QuantiFERON-TB GOLD In-Tube IGRA. Immunosequencing was performed on unsorted cryopreserved PBMC and covered approximately 110,000 T cells per clinical donor on average. Eleven high schools in the Worcester region of the Western Cape, South Africa, served as enrollment sites for adolescents aged 12 to 18 years. Ten adolescents infected with M. tuberculosis and roughly 10 uninfected adolescents were chosen and matched for age and sex. Adolescent PBMC were isolated from freshly drawn heparinized blood by density centrifugation and cryopreserved. V loses 8 bases, J loses 0 bases, and the germline ends lie 16 bases apart. The CDR3 sequence holds 15 residues, the cysteine and phenylalanine included. CDR3 DNA is the only sequence kept; it has 45 bases, read in frame from the first base. From a lookup of the germline V gene, CDR1 and CDR2 are MNHNS and SASEGT.

In this chain, TRBV6-1 is recombined with TRBJ1-1, with the D gene uncertain. Sequencing was carried out using PBMCs. The receptor comes from a donor aged 5 to 30 with latent tuberculosis or without tuberculosis infection. The sequenced DNA: TGTGCCAGCCCCAAACGGGGAGGGTTGAACACTGAAGCTTTCTTT. This sequence encodes CASPKRGGLNTEAFF.